This note documents a single TCR beta chain sequence. In the authors' workflow: For nucleated cells, counts were estimated from reference gene primer amplification. Profiled with immunoSEQ multiplex PCR; TCRdb holds only in-frame clones, not every one. V and J calls and clone size are as listed in that table; D and trimming were resolved from the DNA. The profile shows almost 350,000 clones, roughly nine tenths of them singletons. This record belongs to a study of blood T cell repertoires in COVID-19. Study as a whole: Collection of acute and convalescent COVID-19 samples took place in the United States, Italy and Spain. From T cells, B-cell-depleted T cells, or PBMCs came the material, which was cDNA or gDNA.

CDR1 and CDR2 (germline): SGHRS, YFSETQ. The CDR3 spans 15 residues. J lost 6 bases, V lost 6 bases, and 11 bases had no gene match. In Seattle, patients joined the study during active infection and were tracked longitudinally. This sequence joins TRBV5-1 and TRBJ1-2; 10 bases map to TRBD1. This sequence was found in a woman between 55 and 75 years old with COVID-19, enrolled during active disease. The specimen sequenced was peripheral blood. The CDR3 nucleotides read TGCGCCAGCAAACCCGGGACAGGGGCAGGGGATGGCTACACCTTC. It yields the protein CASKPGTGAGDGYTF.